Presented here are 9 T cell receptor beta chains from one specimen sequenced in a study of blood T cell repertoires in COVID-19. Produced via immunoSEQ multiplex PCR; TCRdb's table is partial and in-frame only. The sample consists of roughly 180,000 clones, roughly 81% of them appearing once. The material sequenced was peripheral blood. The receptor set was obtained from a woman between 45 and 60 years old with COVID-19, enrolled during active disease.

V is TRBV7-2 and J is TRBJ2-7; the D gene is possibly TRBD1 (7 bases). V dropped 5 bases and J dropped 1 base, with 15 bases sitting between them. Germline CDR1 reads SGHTA; CDR2 reads FQGNSA. CDR3 size: 15 residues. Here the CDR3 DNA reads TGTGCCAGCAGCAGCTCTCCAGGGGGGTCCTACGAGCAGTACTTC. This encodes CASSSSPGGSYEQYF.

V gene TRBV7-9 combines with J gene TRBJ1-1, with D possibly matching TRBD1 (6 bases). V was clipped by 5 bases and J by 8 bases, with 21 bases between them. Per germline, CDR1 SEHNR and CDR2 FQNEAQ (reference sequence). This CDR3 is 15 amino acids long. CDR3 amino acids: CASSPRGLGGLEAFF. As DNA, the CDR3 is TGTGCCAGCAGCCCTAGGGGACTCGGGGGGCTGGAAGCTTTCTTT.

The V and J genes are TRBV11-2 and TRBJ2-3, with TRBD1 as a possible D gene (5 bases). The CDR3 has 16 residues. Trimming took 5 bases from V and 2 from J, leaving 17 bases between them. Germline V CDR1 and CDR2: SGHAT, FQNNGV. Written as DNA, the CDR3 is TGTGCCAGCAGCCCCCTTGTGGGGCTCTTCACAGATACGCAGTATTTT. This gives the protein CASSPLVGLFTDTQYF.

V gene TRBV11-3 combines with J gene TRBJ1-2; 11 bases line up with TRBD1. CDR1 is SGHNT and CDR2 is YENEEA in the germline V gene. The CDR3 extends over 16 amino acids. V gave up 4 bases and J gave up 0 bases; unmatched junction bases: 4. The DNA of the CDR3 is TGTGCCAGCAGCTCGGGACAGGGGGGCGCTAACTATGGCTACACCTTC. The encoded protein is CASSSGQGGANYGYTF.

The chain carries TRBV7-8 and TRBJ2-2, with D uncertain. The V gene's germline CDR1 is SGHVS and CDR2 FQNEAQ. CDR3 length: 12 amino acids. Trimming took off 3 bases at V and 5 bases at J, with 4 bases between the two ends. CDR3 sequence reads: CASSFGTGELFF. DNA for the CDR3: TGTGCCAGCAGCTTCGGGACCGGGGAGCTGTTTTTT.

The chain recombines TRBV10-3 with TRBJ2-7; a possible D gene is TRBD1 (6 bases). V dropped 6 bases and J dropped 7 bases, with 19 bases sitting between them. CDR1 ENHRY and CDR2 SYGVKD come from the germline V gene. The CDR3 is 14 residues long. This CDR3 is CAISGQPTFGEQYF. Written as DNA, the CDR3 is TGTGCCATCAGCGGACAGCCAACTTTCGGAGAGCAGTACTTC.

DNA for the CDR3: TGTGCCAGCAGCCCCACGAGCACAGGGGACAATCAGCCCCAGCATTTT. Protein product: CASSPTSTGDNQPQHF. The V call is TRBV3-1 (or the pseudogene TRBV3-2), the J call TRBJ1-5, with 7 bases identical to TRBD1. CDR3 length equals 16 residues. After removal of 4 bases from V and 3 bases from J, the junction contained 9 bases not matched to a gene. CDR1 is LGHDT, CDR2 YNNKEL, per germline (reference sequence).

The J gene is TRBJ2-5, the V gene TRBV5-5; D remains ambiguous. CDR1 and CDR2 from the germline V gene are SGHKS and YYEKEE (reference sequence). V lost 2 bases, J lost 1 base, and 9 bases lay in between. This CDR3 is built from 14 residues. This CDR3 is CASSLEQFQETQYF. The CDR3 nucleotides read TGTGCCAGCAGCTTAGAGCAATTCCAAGAGACCCAGTACTTC.

The chain joins TRBV4-3 to TRBJ2-7; D is ambiguous. V was trimmed by 0 bases and J by 0 bases, leaving 6 bases between them. This CDR3 spans 14 amino acids. The germline gives CDR1 LGHNA, CDR2 YSLEER. In nucleotides, the CDR3 is TGCGCCAGCAGCCAAGATCTAGGCTCCTACGAGCAGTACTTC. Translating gives CASSQDLGSYEQYF.